Each of the 5 T cell receptor beta chains below was sequenced from the same sample in a study of T cells after yellow fever vaccination (dated by TCRdb to between 2018 and 2020). This sample's treatment or condition label indicates: live attenuated yellow fever vaccine strain. Libraries were constructed by 5' RACE. Instrument on record: Illumina NovaSeq 6000. TCRdb reran the public reads through fastp at Q25 and MiXCR, keeping productive beta chains. Here each entry gathers all rows of one CDR3 protein and keeps the most common genes and DNA. For this sample there are 250,000 to 400,000 distinct CDR3 sequences; roughly 4.3% appear just once. The ten biggest clones cover about 22% of the sample. Sequenced here: PBMCs, sampled 5 days after the yellow fever booster vaccination. The receptors originated from a man younger than 35 who received the YFV17D yellow fever vaccine.

CDR3 bases: TGTGCCAGCAGCCAGGCCACCCAAAGCTACACCTTC. Encoded protein: CASSQATQSYTF. V is TRBV3-1 and J is TRBJ1-2, with no clear D. In germline, CDR1 is LGHDT, CDR2 YNNKEL (reference sequence). The ends were cut back, 3 bases at V and 9 bases at J, with 11 bases in the middle. This CDR3 is 12 amino acids long.

A few counts support this clonotype. One end of the junction varies from germline; a read error may be responsible. The V call is TRBV20-1, the J call TRBJ2-1; D uncertain. CDR1 and CDR2 from the germline V gene are DFQATT and SNEGSKA (reference sequence). This CDR3 is 13 amino acids long. Written as DNA, the CDR3 is TGCAGTGCTAGAGTCCCTACGCAGGCACTCTTGATCTTC. Translating it yields CSARVPTQALLIF.

This clonotype was seen at least ten times. This chain uses TRBV7-3 with TRBJ2-3; 8 bases line up with TRBD2. With 7 bases clipped from V and 4 bases from J, the junction kept 7 bases outside the gene matches. CDR1 is SGHTA and CDR2 is FQGTGA in the germline V gene. This CDR3 is 14 amino acids long. The CDR3 spells CASKIGGAADTQYF. The CDR3 DNA reads as TGTGCCAGCAAAATCGGGGGGGCGGCAGATACGCAGTATTTT.

A few counts support this clonotype. The chain has TRBV7-2 and TRBJ2-5, with D possibly being TRBD1 or TRBD2 (6 bases each). The ends were cut back, 2 bases at V and 4 bases at J, with 14 bases in the middle. Germline CDR1 is SGHTA and CDR2 is FQGNSA. The CDR3 is 15 residues long. CDR3 in amino acids: CASSLYRGLGETQYF. In DNA, the CDR3 is TGTGCCAGCAGCTTATACCGGGGGCTGGGAGAGACCCAGTACTTC.

The chain links TRBV10-3 to TRBJ1-1; D is unclear. The germline V gene has CDR1 ENHRY and CDR2 SYGVKD. Trimming pared 3 bases from V and 0 bases from J, leaving 8 bases between. The CDR3 runs to 14 residues. CDR3 sequence reads: CAISDREVNTEAFF. DNA of the CDR3: TGTGCCATCAGTGACCGGGAGGTGAACACTGAAGCTTTCTTT.